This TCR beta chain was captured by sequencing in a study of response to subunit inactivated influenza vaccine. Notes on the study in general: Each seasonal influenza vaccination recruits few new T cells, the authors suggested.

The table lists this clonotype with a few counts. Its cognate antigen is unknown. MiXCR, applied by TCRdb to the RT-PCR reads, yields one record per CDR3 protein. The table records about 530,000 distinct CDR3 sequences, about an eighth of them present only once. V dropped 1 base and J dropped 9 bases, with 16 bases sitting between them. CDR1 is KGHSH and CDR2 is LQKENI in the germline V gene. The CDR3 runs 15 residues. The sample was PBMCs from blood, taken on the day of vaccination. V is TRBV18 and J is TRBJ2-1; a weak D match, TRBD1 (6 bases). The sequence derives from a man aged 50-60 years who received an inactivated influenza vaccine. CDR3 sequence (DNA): TGTGCCAGCTCACCACTAATCGGGACAAGGGGTGAGCAGTTCTTC. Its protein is CASSPLIGTRGEQFF.